The T cell receptor beta chain under discussion was sequenced for a study of blood T cell repertoires in COVID-19. Study summary: Sites across the United States, Italy and Spain contributed samples from acute and convalescent COVID-19. T cells, B-cell-depleted T cells, or PBMCs provided the cDNA or gDNA that served as material.

With 2 bases removed from V and 2 bases from J, the gap between germline ends came to 12 bases. In germline, CDR1 is SGHNT, CDR2 YYREEE (reference sequence). CDR3 length equals 15 residues. The assay was immunoSEQ multiplex PCR, and TCRdb's table has in-frame clones only and misses some. The data show 150,000 to 200,000 clones, around 90% seen once. Sequencing was performed on peripheral blood. This clonotype was sampled from a man in his fifties or sixties with acute or convalescent COVID-19. The rearrangement links TRBV5-4 to TRBJ2-3; D call uncertain. The CDR3 loop is CASSFMGIYTDTQYF. In DNA form, the CDR3 reads TGTGCCAGCAGCTTCATGGGCATTTACACAGATACGCAGTATTTT.